The TCR beta chain under discussion was sequenced for a study of shared T cell receptors in the human thymus. Profiling relied on immunoSEQ multiplex PCR, and the TCRdb table lists in-frame clones only, not all of them. Of around 68,000 clones in the sample, 90% to 95% are singletons; the top ten hold roughly 0.033%. CDR3 length equals 15 residues. Germline lookup yields CDR1 SGHVS and CDR2 FNYEAQ. The junction had 4 bases not matched to a gene; V was cut back by 4 bases and J by 1 base. The TCR comes from a human donor. The chain carries TRBV7-6 and TRBJ1-1, with 9 bases identical to TRBD1. The sample taken for sequencing was thymocytes. CDR3 DNA sequence: TGTGCCAGCAGCTCAGGGACAGGGAGGAACACTGAAGCTTTCTTT. Protein product: CASSSGTGRNTEAFF.